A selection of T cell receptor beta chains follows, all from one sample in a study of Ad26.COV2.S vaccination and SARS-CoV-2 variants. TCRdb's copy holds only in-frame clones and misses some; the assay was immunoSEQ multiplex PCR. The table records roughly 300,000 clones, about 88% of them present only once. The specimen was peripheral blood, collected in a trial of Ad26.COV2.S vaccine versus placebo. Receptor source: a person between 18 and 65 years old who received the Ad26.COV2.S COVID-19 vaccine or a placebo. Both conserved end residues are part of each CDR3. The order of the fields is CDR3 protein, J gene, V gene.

CASSQLGSGGTYNEQFF | TRBJ2-1 | TRBV4-2
CASSLGSHRTGGITEAFF | TRBJ1-1 | TRBV5-1
CASSQKVGGVVEAFF | TRBJ1-1 | TRBV4-1
CATKQGAGAMSEQFF | TRBJ2-1 | TRBV19
CSVEGQLHYGYTF | TRBJ1-2 | TRBV29-1
CASSRRDRLSYEQYF | TRBJ2-7 | TRBV5-4
CASKVGGMNTEAFF | TRBJ1-1 | TRBV6-5
CASSQDRDFRYEQYF | TRBJ2-7 | TRBV4-3
CASSIQGSWGYSNQPQHF | TRBJ1-5 | TRBV19
CASSLSGAVNTGELFF | TRBJ2-2 | TRBV7-9
CASSLEGPSGGWNTGELFF | TRBJ2-2 | TRBV11-2
CAISAWGGYEQYF | TRBJ2-7 | TRBV10-3
CAISNRDRGLNTEAFF | TRBJ1-1 | TRBV10-3
CASSSVVAGGQETQYF | TRBJ2-5 | TRBV5-4
CASNPPGQGQDTQYF | TRBJ2-3 | TRBV28
CASSLKGTGALVIETQYF | TRBJ2-5 | TRBV7-9
CASSTGQPGELFF | TRBJ2-2 | TRBV7-2
CASSHGQGLLYEQYF | TRBJ2-7 | TRBV28
CASSLDFRGSRDGYTF | TRBJ1-2 | TRBV11-2
CASSSRGVGRETQYF | TRBJ2-5 | TRBV7-2
CASSIGRGSSNQPQHF | TRBJ1-5 | TRBV19
CASSYPGLAGVDREQYF | TRBJ2-7 | TRBV6-2/TRBV6-3
CASSPWDRGETQYF | TRBJ2-5 | TRBV9
CASSLSSIQVTEAFF | TRBJ1-1 | TRBV28
CASSYSNRDYGYTF | TRBJ1-2 | TRBV6-5
CASSREASTDTQYF | TRBJ2-3 | TRBV4-3
CASRAETAFSYGYTF | TRBJ1-2 | TRBV28
CASSVGTAGVDTQYF | TRBJ2-3 | TRBV9
CASSQGIPLGHRPLSNQPQHF | TRBJ1-5 | TRBV4-1
CASSYGEAYEQYF | TRBJ2-7 | TRBV6-6
CASTSYNEQFF | TRBJ2-1 | TRBV5-1
CAIRPQKADYYEQYF | TRBJ2-7 | TRBV10-3
CASMDRDRLNEQYF | TRBJ2-7 | TRBV2
CASSQDRGYGELFF | TRBJ2-2 | TRBV14
CASSLGTGTLDGYTF | TRBJ1-2 | TRBV5-4
CASSLRQGGGEQYF | TRBJ2-7 | TRBV7-8
CASSEGDTQYF | TRBJ2-3 | TRBV9
CASSQDSAVTDTQYF | TRBJ2-3 | TRBV4-3
CASSGGVGQGKYEQYF | TRBJ2-7 | TRBV5-4
CASSFSPTGHTEAFF | TRBJ1-1 | TRBV28
CASSYSGTGVGYGYTF | TRBJ1-2 | TRBV6-5
CASSEGSGYEKLFF | TRBJ1-4 | TRBV10-2
CASSPPSPSGYTF | TRBJ1-2 | TRBV28
CASREGLAGNEQFF | TRBJ2-1 | TRBV2
CASSLRAARTEQYF | TRBJ2-7 | TRBV7-8
CASSEAGVEGYTF | TRBJ1-2 | TRBV6-1
CASSPVPLTDTQYF | TRBJ2-3 | TRBV9
CASSSSGLAGGRTPYEQYF | TRBJ2-7 | TRBV11-2
CASSLYRRDSVIADTQYF | TRBJ2-3 | TRBV7-8
CASGRVLYNSPLHF | TRBJ1-6 | TRBV7-2
CASSFGGVTGELFF | TRBJ2-2 | TRBV27
CASCLTGINSPLHF | TRBJ1-6 | TRBV6-5
CASSRSREQYF | TRBJ2-7 | TRBV7-2
CASSLAGTTPTGELFF | TRBJ2-2 | TRBV27
CASSLITASTDTQYF | TRBJ2-3 | TRBV7-9
CASSQDFYTGTGYGYTF | TRBJ1-2 | TRBV4-2
CASSLDRAQNTGELFF | TRBJ2-2 | TRBV5-1
CASSLADRPPDEQYF | TRBJ2-7 | TRBV7-2
CASSQEENRSPSFYGYTF | TRBJ1-2 | TRBV4-2